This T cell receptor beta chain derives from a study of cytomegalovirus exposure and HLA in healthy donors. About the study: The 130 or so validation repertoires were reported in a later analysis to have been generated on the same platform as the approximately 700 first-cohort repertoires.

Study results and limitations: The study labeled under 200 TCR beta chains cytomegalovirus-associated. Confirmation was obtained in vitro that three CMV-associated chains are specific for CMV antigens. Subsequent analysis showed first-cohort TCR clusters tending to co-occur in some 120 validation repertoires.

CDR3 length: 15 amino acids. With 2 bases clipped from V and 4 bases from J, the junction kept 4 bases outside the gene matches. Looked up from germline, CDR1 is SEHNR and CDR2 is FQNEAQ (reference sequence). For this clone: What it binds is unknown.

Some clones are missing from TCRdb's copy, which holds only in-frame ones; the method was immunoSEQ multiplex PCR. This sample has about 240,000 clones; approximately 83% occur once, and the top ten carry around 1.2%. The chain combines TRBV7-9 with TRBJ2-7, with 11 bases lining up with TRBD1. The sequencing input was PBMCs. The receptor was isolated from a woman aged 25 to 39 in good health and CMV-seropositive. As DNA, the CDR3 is TGTGCCAGCAGCTTAAGGACAGGGGGCGAGTACGAGCAGTACTTC. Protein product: CASSLRTGGEYEQYF.